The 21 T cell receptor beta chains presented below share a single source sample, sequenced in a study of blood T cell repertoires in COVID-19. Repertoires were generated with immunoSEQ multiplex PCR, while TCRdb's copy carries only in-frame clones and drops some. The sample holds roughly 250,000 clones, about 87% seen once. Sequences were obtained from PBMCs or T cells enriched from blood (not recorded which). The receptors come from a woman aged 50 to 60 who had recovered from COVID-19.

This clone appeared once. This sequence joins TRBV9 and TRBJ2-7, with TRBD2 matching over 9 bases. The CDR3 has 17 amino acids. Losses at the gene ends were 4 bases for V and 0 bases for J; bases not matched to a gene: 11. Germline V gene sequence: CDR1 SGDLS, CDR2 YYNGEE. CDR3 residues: CASSPQPTSGFSYEQYF. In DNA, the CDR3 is TGTGCCAGCAGCCCCCAACCTACTAGCGGGTTCTCCTACGAGCAGTACTTC.

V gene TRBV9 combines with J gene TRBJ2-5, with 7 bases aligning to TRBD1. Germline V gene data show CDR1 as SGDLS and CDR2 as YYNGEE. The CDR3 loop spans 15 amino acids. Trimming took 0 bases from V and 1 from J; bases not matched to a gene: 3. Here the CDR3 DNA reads TGTGCCAGCAGCGTAGGTCCAGGGGGCCAAGAGACCCAGTACTTC. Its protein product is CASSVGPGGQETQYF.

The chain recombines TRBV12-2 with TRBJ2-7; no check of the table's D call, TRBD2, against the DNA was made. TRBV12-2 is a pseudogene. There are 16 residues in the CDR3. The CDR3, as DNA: TGTGCAAGTCGCTTAGTACTAGCGGGAGGATCCTACGAGCAGTACTTC. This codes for CASRLVLAGGSYEQYF.

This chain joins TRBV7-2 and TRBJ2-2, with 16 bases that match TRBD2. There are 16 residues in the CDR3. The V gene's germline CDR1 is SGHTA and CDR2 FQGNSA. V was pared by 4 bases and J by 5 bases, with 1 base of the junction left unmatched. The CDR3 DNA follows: TGTGCCAGCAGCTCGGGACTAGCGGGAGGGACCGGGGAGCTGTTTTTT. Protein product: CASSSGLAGGTGELFF.

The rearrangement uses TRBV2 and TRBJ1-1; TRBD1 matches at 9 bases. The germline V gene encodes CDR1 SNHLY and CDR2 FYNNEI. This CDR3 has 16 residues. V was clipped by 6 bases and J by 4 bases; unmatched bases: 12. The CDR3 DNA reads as TGTGCCAGCAGCCTTCGCCCGACAGGGGGGGGCACTGAAGCTTTCTTT. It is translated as CASSLRPTGGGTEAFF.

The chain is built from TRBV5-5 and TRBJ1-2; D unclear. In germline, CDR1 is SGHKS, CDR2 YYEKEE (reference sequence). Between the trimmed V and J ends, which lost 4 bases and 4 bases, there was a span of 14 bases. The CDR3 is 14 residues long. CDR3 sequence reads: CASSPPTNRYGYTF. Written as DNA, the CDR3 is TGTGCCAGCAGCCCCCCGACAAACCGCTATGGCTACACCTTC.

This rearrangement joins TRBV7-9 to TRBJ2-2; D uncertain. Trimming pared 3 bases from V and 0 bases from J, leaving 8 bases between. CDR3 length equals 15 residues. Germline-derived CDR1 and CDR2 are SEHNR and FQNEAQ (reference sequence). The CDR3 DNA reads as TGTGCCAGCAGCTTGGGCCTCGCGAACACCGGGGAGCTGTTTTTT. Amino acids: CASSLGLANTGELFF.

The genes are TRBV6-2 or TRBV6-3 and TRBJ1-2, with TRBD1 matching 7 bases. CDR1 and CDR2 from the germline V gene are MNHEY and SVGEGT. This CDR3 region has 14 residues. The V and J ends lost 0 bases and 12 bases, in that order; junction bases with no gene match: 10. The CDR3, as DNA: TGTGCCAGCAGTTACTCATCCGGCAGGGGGATCCACACCTTC. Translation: CASSYSSGRGIHTF.

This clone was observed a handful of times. CDR3 coding DNA: TGCGCCAGCAGTCAAGGCGAGTCAGGCCCCCGTCTAGGCTACACCTTC. It codes for CASSQGESGPRLGYTF. V usage is TRBV23-1 and J usage is TRBJ1-2; D unclear. TRBV23-1 falls under the ORF class, with uncertain function. The CDR3 covers 16 residues. V shed 2 bases and J shed 8 bases, with 21 bases lying between them.

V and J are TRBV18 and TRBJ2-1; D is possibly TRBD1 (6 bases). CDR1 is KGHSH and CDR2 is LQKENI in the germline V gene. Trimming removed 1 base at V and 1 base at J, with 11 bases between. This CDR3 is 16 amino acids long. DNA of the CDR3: TGTGCCAGCTCACCACAACAGGGTGGTTCCTACAATGAGCAGTTCTTC. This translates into CASSPQQGGSYNEQFF.

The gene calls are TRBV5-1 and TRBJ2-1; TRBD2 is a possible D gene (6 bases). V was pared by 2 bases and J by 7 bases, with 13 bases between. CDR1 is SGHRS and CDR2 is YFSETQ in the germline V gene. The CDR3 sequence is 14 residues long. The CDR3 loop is CASSFTGDPNEQFF. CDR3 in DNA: TGCGCCAGCAGCTTTACGGGAGACCCTAATGAGCAGTTCTTC.

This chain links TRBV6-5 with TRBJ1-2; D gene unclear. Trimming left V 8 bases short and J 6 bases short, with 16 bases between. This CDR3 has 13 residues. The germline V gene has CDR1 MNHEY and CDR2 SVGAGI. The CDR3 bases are TGTGCCAGCCGCCGTTCATACATCCATGGCTACACCTTC. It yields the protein CASRRSYIHGYTF.

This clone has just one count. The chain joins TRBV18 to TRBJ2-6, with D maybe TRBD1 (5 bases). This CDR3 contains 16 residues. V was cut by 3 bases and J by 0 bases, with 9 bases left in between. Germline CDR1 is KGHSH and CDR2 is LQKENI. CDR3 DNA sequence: TGTGCCAGCTCACCTATTAGGGGCTCTGGGGCCAACGTCCTGACTTTC. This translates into CASSPIRGSGANVLTF.

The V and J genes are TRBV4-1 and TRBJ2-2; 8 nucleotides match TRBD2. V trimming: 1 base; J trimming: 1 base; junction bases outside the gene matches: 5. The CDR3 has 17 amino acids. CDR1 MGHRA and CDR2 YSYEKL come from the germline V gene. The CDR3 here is CASSQARLARNTGELFF. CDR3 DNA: TGCGCCAGCAGCCAAGCCCGACTAGCGAGGAACACCGGGGAGCTGTTTTTT.

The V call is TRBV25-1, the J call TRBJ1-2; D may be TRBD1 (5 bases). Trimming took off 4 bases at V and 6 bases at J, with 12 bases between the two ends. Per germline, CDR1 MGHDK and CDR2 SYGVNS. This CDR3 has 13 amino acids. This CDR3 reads CASSAGQGDGYTF. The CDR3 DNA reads TGTGCCAGCAGTGCTGGACAAGGGGATGGCTACACCTTC.

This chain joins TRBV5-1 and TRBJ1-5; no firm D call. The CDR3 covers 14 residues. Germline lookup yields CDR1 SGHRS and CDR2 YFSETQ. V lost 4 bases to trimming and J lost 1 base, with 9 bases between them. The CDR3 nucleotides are TGCGCCAGCAGCCCGGGAGGGAGCAATCAGCCCCAGCATTTT. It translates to CASSPGGSNQPQHF.

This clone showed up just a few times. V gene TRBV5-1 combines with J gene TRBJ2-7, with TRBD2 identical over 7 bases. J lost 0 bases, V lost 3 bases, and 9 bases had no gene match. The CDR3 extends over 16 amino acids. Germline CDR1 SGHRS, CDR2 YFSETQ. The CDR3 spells CASSSTTSASSYEQYF. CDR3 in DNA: TGCGCCAGCAGCTCTACCACTAGCGCTAGCTCCTACGAGCAGTACTTC.

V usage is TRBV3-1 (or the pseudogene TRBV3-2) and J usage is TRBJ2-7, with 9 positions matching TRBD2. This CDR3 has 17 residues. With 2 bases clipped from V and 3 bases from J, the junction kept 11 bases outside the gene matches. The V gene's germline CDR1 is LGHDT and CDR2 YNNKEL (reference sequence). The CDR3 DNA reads TGTGCCAGCAGCCAACGGCGGGGAGCGGGAGGATACTACGAGCAGTACTTC. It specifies CASSQRRGAGGYYEQYF.

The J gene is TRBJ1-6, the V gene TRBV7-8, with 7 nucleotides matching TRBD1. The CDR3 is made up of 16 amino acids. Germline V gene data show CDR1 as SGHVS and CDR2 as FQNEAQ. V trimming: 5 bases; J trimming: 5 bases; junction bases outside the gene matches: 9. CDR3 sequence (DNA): TGTGCCAGCAGCCCGAACGCCGGGACAGATAATTCACCCCTCCACTTT. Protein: CASSPNAGTDNSPLHF.

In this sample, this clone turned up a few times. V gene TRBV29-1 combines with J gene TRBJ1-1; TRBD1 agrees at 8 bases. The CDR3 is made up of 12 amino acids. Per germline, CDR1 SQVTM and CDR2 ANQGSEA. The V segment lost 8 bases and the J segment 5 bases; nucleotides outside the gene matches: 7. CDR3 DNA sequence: TGCAGCTTTGGACAGGGTTGGACTGAAGCTTTCTTT. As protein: CSFGQGWTEAFF.

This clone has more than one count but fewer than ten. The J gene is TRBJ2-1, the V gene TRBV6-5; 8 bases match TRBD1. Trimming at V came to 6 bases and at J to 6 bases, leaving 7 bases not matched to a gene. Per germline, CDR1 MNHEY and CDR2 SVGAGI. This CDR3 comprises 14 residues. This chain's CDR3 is CASRQQGAGNEQFF. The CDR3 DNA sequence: TGTGCCAGCAGGCAGCAGGGGGCAGGCAATGAGCAGTTCTTC.